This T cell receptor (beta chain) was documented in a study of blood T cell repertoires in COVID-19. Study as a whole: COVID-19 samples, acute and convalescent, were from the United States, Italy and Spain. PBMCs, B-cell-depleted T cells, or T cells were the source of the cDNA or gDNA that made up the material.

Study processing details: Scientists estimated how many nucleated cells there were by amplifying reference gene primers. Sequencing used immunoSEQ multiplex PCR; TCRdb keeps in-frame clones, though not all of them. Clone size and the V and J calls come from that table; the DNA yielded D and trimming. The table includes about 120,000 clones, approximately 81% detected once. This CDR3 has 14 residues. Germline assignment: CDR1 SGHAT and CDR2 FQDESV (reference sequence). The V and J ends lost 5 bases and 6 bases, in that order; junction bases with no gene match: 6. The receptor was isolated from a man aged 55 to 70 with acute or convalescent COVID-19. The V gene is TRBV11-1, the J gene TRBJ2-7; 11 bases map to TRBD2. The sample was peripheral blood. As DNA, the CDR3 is TGTGCCAGCAGCCCACTAGCGGGAGAAGGCGAGCAGTACTTC. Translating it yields CASSPLAGEGEQYF.